The 20 T cell receptor beta chains presented below share a single source sample, sequenced in a study of identical twins. TCRdb recomputed calls from the 5' RACE reads with MiXCR, one row per CDR3 protein. The table includes 200,000 to 300,000 distinct CDR3 sequences, about 13% detected once. The same sample was also used in a study of yellow fever vaccine responses in identical twins.

Sequenced input: memory (CD45RO+) T cells sorted from blood. Source of these receptors: a woman younger than 35 in good health.

This clonotype was counted a few times. The V gene is TRBV10-3, the J gene TRBJ2-3; D is perhaps TRBD1 (6 bases). This CDR3 region has 14 residues. V was pared by 6 bases and J by 0 bases, with 10 bases between. Germline-derived CDR1 and CDR2 are ENHRY and SYGVKD. The CDR3 sequence: CAIRQGASTDTQYF. CDR3 DNA: TGTGCCATCAGACAGGGAGCTAGCACAGATACGCAGTATTTT.

This clonotype turned up a few times. CDR3 residues: CASSRETQYF. CDR3 bases: TGTGCCAGCAGCAGAGAGACCCAGTACTTC. The chain carries TRBV7-8 and TRBJ2-5; D gene unclear. From germline, CDR1 is SGHVS and CDR2 FQNEAQ. V lost 5 bases to trimming and J lost 4 bases, with 2 bases between them. The CDR3 loop spans 10 amino acids.

As DNA, the CDR3 is TGTGCCACCACTTTGGGCTCCTACAATGAGCAGTTCTTC. Translating gives CATTLGSYNEQFF. The chain links TRBV15 to TRBJ2-1; D remains ambiguous. The CDR3 is 13 amino acids. V gave up 7 bases and J gave up 0 bases, with 7 bases separating them. Per germline, CDR1 LNHNV and CDR2 YYDKDF (reference sequence).

This clonotype has a handful of counts. The V gene is TRBV9, the J gene TRBJ2-2, with 8 bases that match TRBD1. Trimming removed 2 bases from V and 4 bases from J; junction bases left unmatched: 7. Germline CDR1 reads SGDLS; CDR2 reads YYNGEE. CDR3 length equals 16 residues. The CDR3 DNA sequence: TGTGCCAGCAGCGTCATGGCAGGGGGCGTCACCGGGGAGCTGTTTTTT. Translation: CASSVMAGGVTGELFF.

This clonotype appeared many times. V is TRBV20-1 and J is TRBJ2-1; TRBD2 matches 15 bases. J gave up 7 bases and V 3 bases, and 1 base lay outside the gene matches. This CDR3 is 14 amino acids long. Germline CDR1 reads DFQATT; CDR2 reads SNEGSKA (reference sequence). The CDR3 loop is CSASGTSGRNEQFF. The DNA of the CDR3 is TGCAGTGCTAGCGGGACTAGCGGGAGGAATGAGCAGTTCTTC.

This clonotype showed up just a few times. V usage is TRBV4-3 and J usage is TRBJ2-3; tentatively, D is TRBD1 or TRBD2 (6 bases each). Germline CDR1 and CDR2: LGHNA and YSLEER. Trimming stripped 1 base from V and 3 bases from J, with 20 bases between. There are 18 residues in the CDR3. In DNA form, the CDR3 reads TGCGCCAGCAGCCAAGGAGGGGGGCTAGCCTACAATACAGATACGCAGTATTTT. Translation gives CASSQGGGLAYNTDTQYF.

This clonotype has more than one count but fewer than ten. The chain is built from TRBV12-3 or TRBV12-4 and TRBJ2-7; D is possibly TRBD1 or TRBD2 (5 bases each). V lost 3 bases, J lost 2 bases, and 11 bases lay in between. This CDR3 has 14 amino acids. In nucleotides, the CDR3 is TGTGCCAGCAGTTTCCAGGGAGTCACCTACGAGCAGTACTTC. The encoded protein is CASSFQGVTYEQYF.

The sample holds many counts of this clonotype. V is TRBV2 and J is TRBJ2-2; D is unresolved. Trimming took off 6 bases at V and 2 bases at J, with 10 bases between the two ends. CDR1 and CDR2 (germline): SNHLY, FYNNEI. The CDR3 has 14 residues. CDR3 protein: CASRAQVNTGELFF. The CDR3 DNA reads as TGTGCCAGCAGGGCGCAGGTTAACACCGGGGAGCTGTTTTTT. Filled out from reference TRBV2 and TRBJ2-2, the complete variable domain reads EPEVTQTPSHQVTQMGQEVILRCVPISNHLYFYWYRQILGQKVEFLVSFYNNEISEKSEIFDDQFSVERPDGSNFTLKIRSTKLEDSAMYFCASRAQVNTGELFFGEGSRLTVL.

This clonotype came up many times. The rearrangement uses TRBV5-4 and TRBJ2-5; 7 bases map to TRBD1. The V and J ends lost 4 bases and 2 bases, in that order; junction bases with no gene match: 5. The CDR3 covers 14 residues. Germline CDR1 reads SGHNT; CDR2 reads YYREEE (reference sequence). The DNA for the CDR3 is TGTGCCAGCAGCCGTGACAGGGCTCAAGAGACCCAGTACTTC. This codes for CASSRDRAQETQYF. Filled out from reference TRBV5-4 and TRBJ2-5, the complete variable domain reads ETGVTQSPTHLIKTRGQQVTLRCSSQSGHNTVSWYQQALGQGPQFIFQYYREEENGRGNFPPRFSGLQFPNYSSELNVNALELDDSALYLCASSRDRAQETQYFGPGTRLLVL.

This clonotype was counted only a few times. The rearrangement uses TRBV5-1 and TRBJ2-2; D may be TRBD1 (6 bases). V lost 2 bases and J lost 5, with 13 bases in between. The length of the CDR3 is 15 residues. Germline CDR1 reads SGHRS; CDR2 reads YFSETQ. The CDR3 sequence is CASSFLQGETGELFF. In nucleotides, the CDR3 is TGCGCCAGCAGCTTCTTACAGGGCGAAACCGGGGAGCTGTTTTTT.

A note on this clonotype: Since a much larger clone is just one base distant, this may be a read error. This chain uses TRBV10-3 with TRBJ2-6; D is perhaps TRBD1 (6 bases). The V gene's germline CDR1 is ENHRY and CDR2 SYGVKD. This CDR3 region has 13 residues. For the CDR3, the DNA is TGTGCCGTGGACAGTTCTGGGGCCAACGGCCTGACTTTC. This encodes CAVDSSGANGLTF.

The rearrangement uses TRBV7-2 and TRBJ2-2, with no clear D. The CDR3 covers 13 residues. Germline V gene lookup returns CDR1 SGHTA and CDR2 FQGNSA. Trimming removed 6 bases at V and 5 bases at J, with 10 bases between. CDR3 amino acids: CASSSKATGELFF. The DNA of the CDR3 is TGTGCCAGCAGTTCCAAGGCTACCGGGGAGCTGTTTTTT.

The chain recombines TRBV2 with TRBJ2-1; 16 bases map to TRBD2. The CDR3 is 18 amino acids. V lost 6 bases to trimming and J lost 3 bases; unmatched junction nucleotides: 8. In germline, CDR1 is SNHLY, CDR2 FYNNEI. In DNA, the CDR3 is TGTGCCAGCAGGGGGACTAGCGGGGGGGCCCATCGCTACAATGAGCAGTTCTTC. Protein product: CASRGTSGGAHRYNEQFF.

This clonotype has a handful of counts. This sequence joins TRBV4-3 and TRBJ2-1, with no clear D. The germline CDR1 and CDR2 sequences are LGHNA and YSLEER. This CDR3 has 13 residues. V gave up 0 bases and J gave up 10 bases, with 10 bases separating them. Written as DNA, the CDR3 is TGCGCCAGCAGCCAAGAAATAGTCATGGAGCAGTTCTTC. Its protein product is CASSQEIVMEQFF.

V is TRBV11-2 and J is TRBJ2-7, with D perhaps matching TRBD1 (5 bases). Deletions cut 5 bases from V and 6 bases from J, with 14 bases between. This CDR3 contains 13 residues. Germline V gene sequence: CDR1 SGHAT, CDR2 FQNNGV. The CDR3 region is CASSRTKIGEQYF. CDR3 nucleotide sequence: TGTGCCAGCAGCCGGACAAAAATCGGCGAGCAGTACTTC.

This clonotype came up a few times. The rearrangement links TRBV30 to TRBJ1-2, with 7 bases lining up with TRBD1. J lost 8 bases, V lost 0 bases, and 15 bases had no gene match. The CDR3 is 16 residues long. CDR1 is GTSNPN, CDR2 SVGIG, per germline (reference sequence). CDR3 nucleotide sequence: TGTGCCTGGAGTGTAACGGCAGGGGGACTTTACGGCGGCTACACCTTC. The encoded protein is CAWSVTAGGLYGGYTF.

This clonotype was counted at least ten times. The chain has TRBV11-1 and TRBJ2-4; 11 nucleotides align to TRBD2. This CDR3 has 19 amino acids. V was clipped by 4 bases and J by 0 bases; unmatched bases: 11. The germline gives CDR1 SGHAT, CDR2 FQDESV (reference sequence). CDR3 nucleotides: TGTGCCAGCAGCTCACAGGGGACTAGCGGCCCATTAGCCAAAAACATTCAGTACTTC. Amino acids: CASSSQGTSGPLAKNIQYF.

This clonotype came up many times. The chain links TRBV12-3 or TRBV12-4 to TRBJ1-6, with D hard to call. This CDR3 comprises 14 residues. Trimming stripped 3 bases from V and 10 bases from J, with 13 bases between. In nucleotides, the CDR3 is TGTGCCAGCAGTTTGGGTAGCCTCAACTCACCCCTCCACTTT. Residues: CASSLGSLNSPLHF.

The genes are TRBV7-8 and TRBJ2-2; maybe TRBD1 (5 bases). V was cut by 5 bases and J by 3 bases, with 13 bases left in between. The CDR3 consists of 15 residues. The germline V gene has CDR1 SGHVS and CDR2 FQNEAQ. In nucleotides, the CDR3 is TGTGCCAGCAGCGAATCAGGGCTTTACACCGGGGAGCTGTTTTTT. It codes for CASSESGLYTGELFF.

The chain recombines TRBV14 with TRBJ2-2; 8 bases fit TRBD1. Per germline, CDR1 SGHDN and CDR2 FVKESK. The ends lost 4 bases at V and 7 bases at J; junction bases unmatched: 5. The CDR3 length is 14 residues. The CDR3 here is CASSRRGLIGELFF. As DNA, the CDR3 is TGTGCCAGCAGCCGCAGGGGGCTAATCGGGGAGCTGTTTTTT. Looking up the rest from reference TRBV14 and TRBJ2-2 gives the full variable domain: EAGVTQFPSHSVIEKGQTVTLRCDPISGHDNLYWYRRVMGKEIKFLLHFVKESKQDESGMPNNRFLAERTGGTYSTLKVQPAELEDSGVYFCASSRRGLIGELFFGEGSRLTVL.